This TCR beta chain was documented in a study of OX40 agonist ivuxolimab in advanced cancers. The wider study: Earlier treatment with anti-PD-1, anti-PD-L1 or anti-CTLA-4 was permitted, and less than 50% had received some. Partial responses occurred in three patients (one hepatocellular carcinoma, two cutaneous melanoma). Study results and caveats: Average numbers of expanded clones were greater in CD8+ T cells than in CD4+. Circulating CD4+ and CD8+ T cells showed clonal expansion by week 6 at 0.1 to 3.0 mg/kg.

Assay used: immunoSEQ multiplex PCR; TCRdb lists only in-frame clones, some missing. The sample records 30,000 to 35,000 clones, approximately 79% being singletons. A note on this clone: The target antigen is unknown.

The sequenced sample was CD4+ or CD8+ T cells sorted from blood, obtained in a trial of the OX40 agonist ivuxolimab. The TCR was taken from an adult with an advanced solid tumor such as melanoma, head and neck, liver or kidney cancer.

CDR3 DNA sequence: TGCGCCAGCAGCCTTAGGGGGACCGATGACGAGCAGTACTTC. Protein product: CASSLRGTDDEQYF. The V and J genes are TRBV4-1 and TRBJ2-7, with a weak D call TRBD1 (6 bases). The length of the CDR3 is 14 residues. Trimming pared 4 bases from V and 5 bases from J, leaving 15 bases between. Germline V gives CDR1 MGHRA, CDR2 YSYEKL.